Below, 28 T cell receptor beta chains from the same sample are listed, as sequenced in a study of T-cell memory formation after mild COVID-19. TCRdb reprocessed the 5' RACE reads with MiXCR, giving one entry per CDR3 protein. In the table there are a few hundred thousand distinct CDR3 sequences, about 15% of which are singletons. What was sequenced was PBMCs or a T cell subset sorted from them (not recorded which). The receptors stem from a young man who had mild COVID-19 (a few samples of this study predate the infection). Cell type and time point are not known.

This clonotype appeared many times. The chain carries TRBV5-5 and TRBJ1-5, with D possibly being TRBD1 (5 bases). The CDR3 extends over 16 amino acids. The ends were cut back, 0 bases at V and 0 bases at J, with 10 bases in the middle. Per germline, CDR1 SGHKS and CDR2 YYEKEE (reference sequence). The CDR3 loop is CASSLGGPDSNQPQHF. CDR3 coding DNA: TGTGCCAGCAGCTTGGGGGGACCCGATAGCAATCAGCCCCAGCATTTT.

This chain joins TRBV18 and TRBJ1-2; a possible D gene is TRBD1 (6 bases). The CDR3 sequence is 14 residues long. The germline V gene encodes CDR1 KGHSH and CDR2 LQKENI. Trimming shortened V by 2 bases and J by 5 bases, and 12 bases separated the two germline ends. CDR3 bases: TGTGCCAGCTCACCAACGGCAGGGGATTATGGCTACACCTTC. Translated, it gives CASSPTAGDYGYTF.

There are many counts of this clonotype. V gene TRBV5-4 combines with J gene TRBJ2-7; TRBD2 aligns across 9 bases. With 4 bases clipped from V and 0 bases from J, the junction kept 5 bases outside the gene matches. In germline, CDR1 is SGHNT, CDR2 YYREEE (reference sequence). This CDR3 is 15 amino acids long. The CDR3 is CASSAAGGLSYEQYF. CDR3 sequence (DNA): TGTGCCAGCAGCGCAGCGGGGGGTCTCTCCTACGAGCAGTACTTC.

The chain employs TRBV5-1 and TRBJ2-7; D possibly corresponds to TRBD2 (6 bases). The CDR3 covers 14 residues. Trimming pared 4 bases from V and 5 bases from J, leaving 16 bases between. The germline V gene encodes CDR1 SGHRS and CDR2 YFSETQ. DNA for the CDR3: TGCGCCAGCAGCCTCCGGGGAGGAGCGGACGAGCAGTACGTC. Translation gives CASSLRGGADEQYV.

On this clonotype itself: A clone one base away is much larger, so this may be a read error. The chain has TRBV18 and TRBJ1-1; no firm D call. This CDR3 region has 18 residues. Looked up from germline, CDR1 is KGHSH and CDR2 is LQKENI. CDR3 nucleotides: TGTGCCAGCTCACCACGCGGTAGTAAGGAAACCAGTGGCTATAGGTTGACCTTT. Translation: CASSPRGSKETSGYRLTF.

This clonotype was detected only a few times. CDR3 DNA: TGCAGTGCTAGACGACGGGGAGGGAACACTGAAGCTTTCTTT. Its protein product is CSARRRGGNTEAFF. The chain has TRBV20-1 and TRBJ1-1; D unclear. V shed 2 bases and J shed 1 base, with 11 bases lying between them. This CDR3 has 14 residues. The germline V gene has CDR1 DFQATT and CDR2 SNEGSKA (reference sequence).

The V and J genes are TRBV5-1 and TRBJ1-1; TRBD1 might be the D (6 bases). Trimming took 7 bases from V and 6 from J, leaving 19 bases between them. The germline gives CDR1 SGHRS, CDR2 YFSETQ. This CDR3 comprises 14 residues. In nucleotides, the CDR3 is TGCGCCAGCGCCAAATCGTTTGGGGGGCCTGAAGCTTTCTTT. Translation gives CASAKSFGGPEAFF.

This clonotype was detected ten times or more. This chain connects TRBV6-5 to TRBJ2-7; 11 nucleotides align to TRBD1. There are 14 residues in the CDR3. Losses at the gene ends were 7 bases for V and 5 bases for J; bases not matched to a gene: 7. CDR1 is MNHEY, CDR2 SVGAGI, per germline. CDR3 coding DNA: TGTGCCAGCACTGGGACAGGGGGTATCCACGAGCAGTACTTC. This encodes CASTGTGGIHEQYF.

This chain links TRBV15 with TRBJ1-5, with D possibly being TRBD1 (6 bases). CDR3 size: 15 residues. Germline V gene sequence: CDR1 LNHNV, CDR2 YYDKDF (reference sequence). Deletions cut 0 bases from V and 11 bases from J, with 17 bases between. The CDR3 coding sequence is TGTGCCACCAGCAGAGAGGACACCGGAGGGGGGACCCAGCATTTT. This translates into CATSREDTGGGTQHF.

The rearrangement joins TRBV6-2 or TRBV6-3 to TRBJ1-5; D gene ambiguous. The ends were cut back, 8 bases at V and 7 bases at J, with 12 bases in the middle. Per germline, CDR1 MNHEY and CDR2 SVGEGT. The CDR3 has 12 residues. DNA of the CDR3: TGTGCCAGCGGCGAGGCCATACAGCCCCAGCATTTT. Translating gives CASGEAIQPQHF.

This clonotype came up a few times. The rearrangement links TRBV20-1 to TRBJ2-2, with D possibly TRBD1 on 6 matching bases. The V end lost 0 bases, the J end lost 7 bases, and 18 bases lay between the germline ends. The germline V gene has CDR1 DFQATT and CDR2 SNEGSKA (reference sequence). CDR3 length equals 16 residues. The CDR3 nucleotides are TGCAGTGCTAGAGATCAGGGACCCCAGGGGATCGGGGAGCTGTTTTTT. Translated: CSARDQGPQGIGELFF.

The chain recombines TRBV18 with TRBJ2-7; no clear D gene. Trimming pared 2 bases from V and 5 bases from J, leaving 7 bases between. The CDR3 contains 12 residues. Germline CDR1 and CDR2: KGHSH and LQKENI. The CDR3: CASSPVLHEQYV. In nucleotides, the CDR3 is TGTGCCAGCTCACCAGTGCTCCACGAGCAGTACGTC.

This clonotype was detected only a few times. The V call is TRBV7-9, the J call TRBJ1-1; D unclear. The CDR3 is made up of 14 amino acids. In germline, CDR1 is SEHNR, CDR2 FQNEAQ (reference sequence). V was clipped by 5 bases and J by 2 bases, with 12 bases between them. The CDR3 DNA reads as TGTGCCAGCAGCCCCCTTACGGCTAACACTGAAGCTTTCTTT. Encoded protein: CASSPLTANTEAFF.

This clonotype was observed many times. The chain combines TRBV7-3 with TRBJ2-5, with 11 nucleotides matching TRBD2. The V gene end was trimmed by 5 bases and the J gene end by 5 bases; junction bases not matched to a gene: 4. This CDR3 contains 14 residues. Germline V gene sequence: CDR1 SGHTA, CDR2 FQGTGA. The CDR3 nucleotides read TGTGCCAGCAGCCTTAGCGGGGGGGCTGAGACCCAGTACTTC. This codes for CASSLSGGAETQYF.

This clonotype has more than one count but fewer than ten. The chain is built from TRBV4-3 and TRBJ2-7; possible D gene TRBD2, 5 bases. The CDR3 length is 17 residues. Trimming left V 3 bases short and J 0 bases short, with 18 bases between. Germline assignment: CDR1 LGHNA and CDR2 YSLEER. CDR3 sequence: CASSQRVSRTRSYEQYF. The CDR3 coding sequence is TGCGCCAGCAGCCAGAGGGTCTCGAGGACTCGCTCCTACGAGCAGTACTTC.

This clonotype has ten or more counts. V is TRBV12-3 or TRBV12-4 and J is TRBJ2-3; D uncertain. This CDR3 is 13 amino acids long. Deletions cut 8 bases from V and 2 bases from J, with 11 bases between. CDR3 DNA: TGTGCCAGCCGGAAAGACCTCACAGATACGCAGTATTTT. Its protein product is CASRKDLTDTQYF.

CDR3 bases: TGTGCCAGCAGCCCTACAGGGGTCACCGGGGAGCTGTTTTTT. Translating it yields CASSPTGVTGELFF. The gene calls are TRBV7-2 and TRBJ2-2; 7 bases fit TRBD1. This CDR3 comprises 14 residues. In germline, CDR1 is SGHTA, CDR2 FQGNSA. V shed 5 bases, J shed 4 bases, and the junction held 4 bases outside the gene matches.

The CDR3 reads CATEGTGELFF. The CDR3 DNA sequence: TGTGCCACGGAGGGTACCGGGGAGCTGTTTTTT. The genes are TRBV10-3 and TRBJ2-2, with D possibly TRBD2 on 6 matching bases. Germline loops: CDR1 ENHRY, CDR2 SYGVKD. Trimming left V 10 bases short and J 5 bases short, with 8 bases between. The CDR3 contains 11 residues.

The V call is TRBV9, the J call TRBJ2-1; D tentatively reads TRBD1 or TRBD2 (6 bases each). Germline V gene sequence: CDR1 SGDLS, CDR2 YYNGEE. CDR3 length: 14 amino acids. V dropped 5 bases and J dropped 9 bases, with 18 bases sitting between them. As DNA, the CDR3 is TGTGCCAGCAGTCAAACCCCCGGGGGCGGTGAGCAGTTCTTC. This translates into CASSQTPGGGEQFF.

This clonotype has more than one count but fewer than ten. This chain uses TRBV4-2 with TRBJ1-2, with 7 bases fitting TRBD1. Germline V gives CDR1 LGHNA, CDR2 YNFKEQ. Trimming took 4 bases from V and 0 from J; bases not matched to a gene: 5. CDR3 length: 15 amino acids. Here the CDR3 reads CASSPRGTANYGYTF. Here the CDR3 DNA reads TGTGCCAGCAGCCCCCGCGGGACAGCTAACTATGGCTACACCTTC.

In this sample, this clonotype turned up a few times. The chain links TRBV3-1 to TRBJ1-3; the D is unclear. Trimming pared 2 bases from V and 1 base from J, leaving 6 bases between. CDR1 and CDR2 (germline): LGHDT, YNNKEL (reference sequence). The CDR3 is 14 amino acids. This CDR3 is CASSQYQSGNTIYF. The CDR3 coding sequence is TGTGCCAGCAGCCAATACCAGTCTGGAAACACCATATATTTT.

Only a few counts were recorded for this clonotype. The rearrangement links TRBV5-1 to TRBJ2-7; a possible D gene is TRBD2 (6 bases). This CDR3 spans 15 amino acids. Germline-derived CDR1 and CDR2 are SGHRS and YFSETQ. V lost 1 base, J lost 1 base, and 12 bases lay in between. The CDR3 region is CASSLWAGTSYEQYF. Here the CDR3 DNA reads TGCGCCAGCAGCTTGTGGGCAGGGACTTCCTACGAGCAGTACTTC.

This clonotype has just a few counts. The chain recombines TRBV4-3 with TRBJ1-2, with a weak D call TRBD1 (5 bases). V lost 1 base to trimming and J lost 7 bases, with 13 bases between them. This CDR3 is built from 14 residues. Germline V lookup: CDR1 LGHNA, CDR2 YSLEER. This CDR3 reads CASSQVKQAGGYTF. The CDR3 DNA is TGCGCCAGCAGCCAAGTCAAACAGGCTGGTGGCTACACCTTC.

The table lists this clonotype with a few counts. The V gene is TRBV3-1, the J gene TRBJ1-5; D call uncertain. CDR3 length: 13 residues. V shed 1 base and J shed 6 bases, with 7 bases lying between them. Looked up from germline, CDR1 is LGHDT and CDR2 is YNNKEL (reference sequence). The CDR3 region has the DNA TGTGCCAGCAGCCAAGGCCTCCCTCAGCCCCAGCATTTT. Protein: CASSQGLPQPQHF. The full variable domain, completed using reference TRBV3-1 and TRBJ1-5, is DTAVSQTPKYLVTQMGNDKSIKCEQNLGHDTMYWYKQDSKKFLKIMFSYNNKELIINETVPNRFSPKSPDKAHLNLHINSLELGDSAVYFCASSQGLPQPQHFGDGTRLSIL.

This clonotype turned up a few times. The J gene is TRBJ1-5, the V gene TRBV15, with D possibly matching TRBD1 (6 bases). Trimming removed 0 bases from V and 7 bases from J, with 13 bases in between. Per germline, CDR1 LNHNV and CDR2 YYDKDF (reference sequence). The CDR3 has 15 amino acids. Written as DNA, the CDR3 is TGTGCCACCAGCAGAGATATCACAGGGTACCAGCCCCAGCATTTT. This codes for CATSRDITGYQPQHF.

This clonotype was seen more than once but under ten times. The genes are TRBV7-9 and TRBJ2-3; 13 bases are a match to TRBD2. V shed 4 bases, J shed 3 bases, and the junction held 4 bases outside the gene matches. There are 16 residues in the CDR3. The germline CDR1 and CDR2 sequences are SEHNR and FQNEAQ (reference sequence). CDR3 nucleotides: TGTGCCAGCAGCTCTTGGACTAGCGGGGGAACAGATACGCAGTATTTT. It codes for CASSSWTSGGTDTQYF.

A few counts support this clonotype. The chain uses TRBV20-1 and TRBJ2-7, with D unresolved. Between the trimmed V and J ends, which lost 6 bases and 0 bases, there was a span of 12 bases. The CDR3 sequence is 13 residues long. Germline V lookup: CDR1 DFQATT, CDR2 SNEGSKA (reference sequence). CDR3 amino acids: CSANQENSYEQYF. The CDR3 nucleotides read TGCAGTGCCAATCAGGAGAACTCCTACGAGCAGTACTTC.

J is TRBJ2-7 and V is TRBV27; tentative D call: TRBD1 (5 bases). V was trimmed by 6 bases and J by 2 bases, leaving 8 bases between them. CDR1 and CDR2 (germline): MNHEY, SMNVEV (reference sequence). This CDR3 has 12 residues. The CDR3 sequence: CASRTDTYEQYF. The CDR3 region has the DNA TGTGCCAGCAGGACAGACACCTACGAGCAGTACTTC.